The 10 T cell receptor beta chains listed next were all sequenced from one sample in a study of blood T cell repertoires in COVID-19. Generated by immunoSEQ multiplex PCR, the TCRdb table keeps only in-frame clones and is missing some. The top ten clones hold over 1.2% of a sample with about 66,000 clones, around 92% of them seen once. Specimen: peripheral blood. The receptors were gathered from a man aged 55-75 years with acute or convalescent COVID-19.

This clone appeared once. The chain recombines TRBV20-1 with TRBJ2-5, with D tentatively TRBD1 (5 bases). Germline V gene sequence: CDR1 DFQATT, CDR2 SNEGSKA (reference sequence). This CDR3 has 14 amino acids. Trimming left V 3 bases short and J 2 bases short, with 13 bases between. CDR3 in amino acids: CSASPGILQETQYF. CDR3 in DNA: TGCAGTGCTAGTCCAGGGATTTTACAAGAGACCCAGTACTTC.

V usage is TRBV7-9 and J usage is TRBJ1-4; perhaps TRBD1 as D (6 bases). V was trimmed by 4 bases and J by 7 bases, leaving 10 bases between them. Germline V gene sequence: CDR1 SEHNR, CDR2 FQNEAQ (reference sequence). This CDR3 has 13 amino acids. The CDR3 coding sequence is TGTGCCAGCAGCTCAAGGGACATTGAAAAACTGTTTTTT. Translation: CASSSRDIEKLFF.

This chain connects TRBV6-5 to TRBJ1-6; D is perhaps TRBD1 (5 bases). V gave up 4 bases and J gave up 7 bases, with 14 bases separating them. The CDR3 has 15 amino acids. Germline assignment: CDR1 MNHEY and CDR2 SVGAGI. CDR3 amino acids: CASSSRVALNSPLHF. The CDR3 DNA is TGTGCCAGCAGTTCCAGGGTGGCTCTCAATTCACCCCTCCACTTT.

V and J are TRBV7-3 and TRBJ1-1; D is unresolved. V lost 5 bases, J lost 4 bases, and 17 bases lay in between. Germline CDR1 SGHTA, CDR2 FQGTGA. This CDR3 has 15 amino acids. The CDR3 is CASSPGGGSGTEAFF. Here the CDR3 DNA reads TGTGCCAGCAGCCCTGGAGGAGGGTCGGGCACTGAAGCTTTCTTT. Together with reference TRBV7-3 and TRBJ1-1, the CDR3 gives the full variable domain: GAGVSQTPSNKVTEKGKYVELRCDPISGHTALYWYRQSLGQGPEFLIYFQGTGAADDSGLPNDRFFAVRPEGSVSTLKIQRTERGDSAVYLCASSPGGGSGTEAFFGQGTRLTVV.

The V call is TRBV6-5, the J call TRBJ2-3; the match to TRBD1 covers 8 bases. CDR1 is MNHEY, CDR2 SVGAGI, per germline. CDR3 length: 16 amino acids. Losses at the gene ends were 2 bases for V and 2 bases for J; bases not matched to a gene: 6. The CDR3 DNA is TGTGCCAGCAGTTACGGACAGGGTGTGAACACAGATACGCAGTATTTT. Translation: CASSYGQGVNTDTQYF.

The rearrangement uses TRBV5-4 and TRBJ2-3; 10 bases align to TRBD2. The CDR3 runs 17 residues. Germline assignment: CDR1 SGHNT and CDR2 YYREEE (reference sequence). Trimming took 0 bases from V and 2 from J; bases not matched to a gene: 6. In nucleotides, the CDR3 is TGTGCCAGCAGCTTGGCTACTAGCGGGGATTTCACAGATACGCAGTATTTT. The encoded protein is CASSLATSGDFTDTQYF. Combining the CDR3 with reference TRBV5-4 and TRBJ2-3 gives the whole variable domain ETGVTQSPTHLIKTRGQQVTLRCSSQSGHNTVSWYQQALGQGPQFIFQYYREEENGRGNFPPRFSGLQFPNYSSELNVNALELDDSALYLCASSLATSGDFTDTQYFGPGTRLTVL.

As for this clone: Other DNA sequences in this specimen translate into the identical CDR3. The rearrangement joins TRBV7-2 to TRBJ2-7, with D possibly being TRBD2 (5 bases). Germline V gene lookup returns CDR1 SGHTA and CDR2 FQGNSA. V was cut by 9 bases and J by 7 bases, with 25 bases left in between. This CDR3 spans 15 amino acids. The CDR3 protein is CASTSVFGVPLEQYF. CDR3 coding DNA: TGTGCCAGTACCTCGGTCTTCGGGGTCCCATTGGAGCAGTACTTC.

Note on this clone: Other DNA sequences in the same sample also yield this CDR3. J is TRBJ1-2 and V is TRBV3-1 (or the pseudogene TRBV3-2); D possibly corresponds to TRBD1 (5 bases). This CDR3 spans 13 amino acids. Germline V CDR1 and CDR2: LGHDT, YNNKEL (reference sequence). V lost 1 base and J 2 bases, leaving 5 bases between the germline ends. The CDR3: CASSQGQNYGYTF. CDR3 in DNA: TGTGCCAGCAGCCAAGGACAGAACTATGGCTACACCTTC.

On this clone itself: Different DNA sequences within this sample yield the same CDR3. This chain uses TRBV10-3 with TRBJ2-2; D is undetermined. CDR1 ENHRY and CDR2 SYGVKD come from the germline V gene. The CDR3 runs 15 residues. Trimming removed 0 bases at V and 0 bases at J, with 5 bases between. DNA for the CDR3: TGTGCCATCAGTGAGTCTGGAGCGAACACCGGGGAGCTGTTTTTT. It specifies CAISESGANTGELFF.

This clone appeared a single time. This chain connects TRBV6-2 or TRBV6-3 to TRBJ2-3; 9 positions match TRBD1. V lost 5 bases to trimming and J lost 2 bases; unmatched junction nucleotides: 5. This CDR3 contains 15 residues. Per germline, CDR1 MNHEY and CDR2 SVGEGT. CDR3 in DNA: TGTGCCAGCAGTCCCGGACAGGGGCTCACAGATACGCAGTATTTT. Its translation: CASSPGQGLTDTQYF.